This T cell receptor (beta chain) was recorded in a study of T-cell reconstitution after alpha-beta-depleted transplantation in children. Study-wide results and limits: About two months after transplant, alpha-beta T cells reportedly came from several hundred expanded graft clones. The study traced high day-60 TCRbeta diversity in some patients to surviving recipient T cells and thymic progenitors. T-cell numbers and diversity one year post-transplant derived largely from freshly generated T cells.

It was with unique molecular identifiers that the TCRbeta library was prepared. Each CDR3 protein is one row after TCRdb ran MiXCR on the PCR reads. Of hundreds of thousands of distinct CDR3 sequences listed, 10% to 15% were seen once; the top ten hold around 2%. Germline lookup yields CDR1 SGDLS and CDR2 YYNGEE. The CDR3 runs 15 residues. Trimming removed 0 bases from V and 2 bases from J; junction bases left unmatched: 5. Points on this clonotype: The antigen is undetermined.

Sequenced material: PBMCs, mostly from graft donor cells, taken 360 days after TCRalphabeta/CD19-depleted stem cell transplant. The genes are TRBV9 and TRBJ2-7, with 7 nucleotides matching TRBD2. The sequence came from a male patient under 18 who had a stem cell transplant for acute myeloid leukemia, so the T cells may come from the graft donor. The CDR3 bases are TGTGCCAGCAGCGTAGCTTCGGGGGGTCCCTACGAGCAGTACTTC. Encoded protein: CASSVASGGPYEQYF.